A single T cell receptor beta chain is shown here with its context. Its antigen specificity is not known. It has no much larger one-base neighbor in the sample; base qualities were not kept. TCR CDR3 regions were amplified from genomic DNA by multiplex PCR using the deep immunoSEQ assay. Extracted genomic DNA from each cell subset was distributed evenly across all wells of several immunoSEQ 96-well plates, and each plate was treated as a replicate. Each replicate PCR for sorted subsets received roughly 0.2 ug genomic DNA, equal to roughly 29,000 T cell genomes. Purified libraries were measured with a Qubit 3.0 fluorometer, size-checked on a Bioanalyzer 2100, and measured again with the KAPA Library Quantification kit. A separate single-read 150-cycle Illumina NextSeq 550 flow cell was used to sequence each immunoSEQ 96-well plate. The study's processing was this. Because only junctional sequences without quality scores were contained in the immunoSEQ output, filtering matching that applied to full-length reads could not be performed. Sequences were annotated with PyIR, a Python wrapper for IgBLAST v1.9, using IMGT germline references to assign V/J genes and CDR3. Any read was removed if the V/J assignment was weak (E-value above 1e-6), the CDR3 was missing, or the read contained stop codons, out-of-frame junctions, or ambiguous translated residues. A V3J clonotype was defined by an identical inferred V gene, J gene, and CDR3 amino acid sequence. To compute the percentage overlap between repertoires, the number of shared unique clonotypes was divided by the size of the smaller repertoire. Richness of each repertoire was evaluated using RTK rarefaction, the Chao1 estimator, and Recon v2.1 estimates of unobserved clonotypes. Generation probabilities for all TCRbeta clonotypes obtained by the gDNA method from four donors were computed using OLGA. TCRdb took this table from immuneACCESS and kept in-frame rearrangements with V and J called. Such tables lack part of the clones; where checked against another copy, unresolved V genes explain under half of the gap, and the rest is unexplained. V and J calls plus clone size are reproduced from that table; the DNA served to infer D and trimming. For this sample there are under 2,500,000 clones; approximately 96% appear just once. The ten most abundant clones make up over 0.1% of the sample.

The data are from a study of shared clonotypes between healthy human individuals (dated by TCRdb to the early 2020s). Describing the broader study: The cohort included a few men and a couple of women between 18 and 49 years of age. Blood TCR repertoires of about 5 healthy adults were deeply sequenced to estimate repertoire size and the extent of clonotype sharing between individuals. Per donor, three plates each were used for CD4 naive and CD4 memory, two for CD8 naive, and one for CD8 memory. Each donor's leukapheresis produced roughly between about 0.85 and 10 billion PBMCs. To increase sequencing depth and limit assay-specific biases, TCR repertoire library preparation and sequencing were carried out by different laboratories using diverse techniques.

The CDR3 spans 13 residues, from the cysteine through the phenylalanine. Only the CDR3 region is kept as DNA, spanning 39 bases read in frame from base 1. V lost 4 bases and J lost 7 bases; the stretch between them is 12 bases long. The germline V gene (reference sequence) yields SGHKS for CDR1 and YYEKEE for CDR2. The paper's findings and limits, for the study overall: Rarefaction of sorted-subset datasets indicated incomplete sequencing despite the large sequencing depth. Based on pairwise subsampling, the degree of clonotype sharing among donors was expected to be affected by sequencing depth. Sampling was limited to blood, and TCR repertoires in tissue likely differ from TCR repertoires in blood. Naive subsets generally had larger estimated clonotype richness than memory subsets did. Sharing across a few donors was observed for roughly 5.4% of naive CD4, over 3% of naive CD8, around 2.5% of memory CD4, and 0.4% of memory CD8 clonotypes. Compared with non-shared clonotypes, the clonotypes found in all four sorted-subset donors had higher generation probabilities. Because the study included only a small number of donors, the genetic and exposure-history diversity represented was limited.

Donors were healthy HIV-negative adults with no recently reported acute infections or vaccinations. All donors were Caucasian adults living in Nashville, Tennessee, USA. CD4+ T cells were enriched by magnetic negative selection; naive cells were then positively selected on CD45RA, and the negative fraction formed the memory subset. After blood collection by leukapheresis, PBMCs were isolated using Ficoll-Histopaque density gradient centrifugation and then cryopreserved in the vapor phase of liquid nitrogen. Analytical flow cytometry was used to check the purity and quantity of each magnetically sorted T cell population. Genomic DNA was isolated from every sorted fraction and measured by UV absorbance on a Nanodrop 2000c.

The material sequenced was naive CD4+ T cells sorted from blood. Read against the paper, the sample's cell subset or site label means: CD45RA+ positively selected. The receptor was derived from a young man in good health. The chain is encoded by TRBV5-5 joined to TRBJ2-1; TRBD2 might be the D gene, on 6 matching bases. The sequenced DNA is TGTGCCAGCAGCCCCCAGCGGGTGAATGAGCAGTTCTTC. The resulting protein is CASSPQRVNEQFF.